Following are 28 T cell receptor beta chains from one sample sequenced in a study of a mutant IDH1 vaccine in newly diagnosed glioma. Time point denoted: week 23, last vaccination. Alongside topical imiquimod, each dose of vaccine comprised 300 ug of mutant IDH1 20-mer peptide. Their cognate antigens are unknown. Method: immunoSEQ multiplex PCR; TCRdb's copy keeps in-frame clones and lacks some. The repertoire includes 60,000 or so clones, roughly 84% of them detected once, and 3.5% to 4.5% sits in the top ten. The specimen was PBMCs, collected from a glioma patient whose treatment included an IDH1 peptide vaccine. These receptors all stem from a man aged 30-40 years with glioma.

This sequence joins TRBV6-6 and TRBJ2-1; 12 positions agree with TRBD2. The germline CDR1 and CDR2 sequences are MNHNY and SVGAGI (reference sequence). The CDR3 length is 12 residues. Germline trimming cut 5 bases from V and 12 bases from J; bases unmatched to any gene: 2. The CDR3, as DNA: TGTGCCAGCAGTGTGACTAGCGGGGGGCAGTTCTTC. This gives the protein CASSVTSGGQFF.

This clone was observed a handful of times. The chain combines TRBV9 with TRBJ2-1; D gene uncertain. The CDR3 extends over 13 amino acids. The germline CDR1 and CDR2 sequences are SGDLS and YYNGEE. The V and J ends lost 0 bases and 6 bases respectively, with 7 bases between them. This CDR3 is CASSVGPFNEQFF. The DNA of the CDR3 is TGTGCCAGCAGCGTAGGACCCTTCAATGAGCAGTTCTTC.

The chain joins TRBV14 to TRBJ1-2, with D possibly matching TRBD1 (5 bases). Trimming cost V 2 bases and J 8 bases, with 9 bases left between them. The V gene's germline CDR1 is SGHDN and CDR2 FVKESK. The CDR3 has 12 amino acids. The CDR3 protein is CASSQSRGGYTF. The CDR3 coding sequence is TGTGCCAGCAGCCAAAGTAGGGGCGGCTACACCTTC.

This chain connects TRBV5-4 to TRBJ1-3, with no clear D. CDR1 SGHNT and CDR2 YYREEE come from the germline V gene (reference sequence). There are 15 residues in the CDR3. With 5 bases removed from V and 0 bases from J, the gap between germline ends came to 12 bases. The CDR3 DNA sequence: TGTGCCAGCAGTCCCGGGCCCGGCTCTGGAAACACCATATATTTT. Its translation: CASSPGPGSGNTIYF.

This clone occurred once. The J gene is TRBJ1-5, the V gene TRBV2, with unresolved D. V was shortened by 0 bases and J by 0 bases, with 6 bases between the two germline ends. This CDR3 comprises 15 residues. Germline CDR1 and CDR2: SNHLY and FYNNEI. The CDR3 DNA follows: TGTGCCAGCAGTGAAGCGTTAAATAGCAATCAGCCCCAGCATTTT. Translation: CASSEALNSNQPQHF.

This clone was observed a single time. The chain carries TRBV2 and TRBJ2-5; 11 nucleotides align to TRBD2. V lost 6 bases and J lost 4; bases outside the gene matches: 4. Germline loops: CDR1 SNHLY, CDR2 FYNNEI. The CDR3 is 14 residues long. CDR3 DNA: TGTGCCAGCAGAATTAGCGGGGGGGGAGAGACCCAGTACTTC. This sequence encodes CASRISGGGETQYF.

The V gene is TRBV6-6, the J gene TRBJ1-1; 7 bases are a match to TRBD1. CDR3 length: 15 residues. CDR1 is MNHNY and CDR2 is SVGAGI in the germline V gene (reference sequence). Losses at the gene ends were 5 bases for V and 0 bases for J; bases not matched to a gene: 6. CDR3 in amino acids: CASSTSGTVNTEAFF. The CDR3 coding sequence is TGTGCCAGCAGTACATCCGGGACAGTGAACACTGAAGCTTTCTTT.

This clone is a singleton in its sample. The chain links TRBV19 to TRBJ2-5, with D unresolved. Germline CDR1 is LNHDA and CDR2 is SQIVND (reference sequence). This CDR3 contains 13 residues. V dropped 4 bases and J dropped 2 bases, with 8 bases sitting between them. Written as DNA, the CDR3 is TGTGCCAGTAGTAGGGCATTTCAAGAGACCCAGTACTTC. Protein sequence: CASSRAFQETQYF.

This clone has only one observation. The chain couples TRBV27 to TRBJ2-5; 11 bases align to TRBD2. The J call may be wrong; the DNA end is better matched by TRBJ2-7. Germline values: CDR1 MNHEY, CDR2 SMNVEV (reference sequence). The length of the CDR3 is 14 residues. CDR3 sequence reads: CASSWTSGSYEQYF. The CDR3 DNA reads as TGTGCCAGCAGTTGGACTAGCGGGTCCTACGAGCAGTACTTC.

This sequence joins TRBV4-2 and TRBJ1-6; D possibly corresponds to TRBD1 (5 bases). The CDR3 loop spans 16 amino acids. Trimming took off 3 bases at V and 8 bases at J, with 17 bases between the two ends. Germline CDR1 and CDR2: LGHNA and YNFKEQ. The CDR3 nucleotides read TGTGCCAGCAGCCACGAATCCAGGGAACCGTATTCACCCCTCCACTTT. Its translation: CASSHESREPYSPLHF.

The rearrangement joins TRBV19 to TRBJ2-4; D possibly corresponds to TRBD1 (5 bases). The germline V gene encodes CDR1 LNHDA and CDR2 SQIVND (reference sequence). V dropped 7 bases and J dropped 7 bases, with 17 bases sitting between them. This CDR3 contains 14 residues. CDR3 sequence reads: CASTLDTNTNIQYF. For the CDR3, the DNA is TGTGCCAGTACCTTGGACACAAACACTAACATTCAGTACTTC.

This clone was seen ten or more times. V and J are TRBV19 and TRBJ1-5; possibly TRBD1 for D (6 bases). There are 13 residues in the CDR3. Germline V gene sequence: CDR1 LNHDA, CDR2 SQIVND (reference sequence). Trimming stripped 9 bases from V and 6 bases from J, with 15 bases between. Here the CDR3 reads CASTGTIGQPQHF. DNA of the CDR3: TGTGCCAGCACCGGGACAATTGGTCAGCCCCAGCATTTT.

The rearrangement uses TRBV19 and TRBJ1-4; possible D gene TRBD1, 5 bases. The CDR3 runs to 14 residues. Germline V CDR1 and CDR2: LNHDA, SQIVND (reference sequence). V lost 6 bases, J lost 5 bases, and 13 bases lay in between. The CDR3 loop is CASRWGGWNEKLFF. CDR3 sequence (DNA): TGTGCCAGTAGGTGGGGGGGTTGGAATGAAAAACTGTTTTTT.

The J gene is TRBJ1-1, the V gene TRBV5-8, with TRBD1 matching 7 bases. The ends lost 2 bases at V and 0 bases at J; junction bases unmatched: 13. CDR1 SGHTS and CDR2 YDEGEE come from the germline V gene. CDR3 length: 18 amino acids. The DNA of the CDR3 is TGTGCCAGCAGCTTCTATTCAGGGGGGAGTCCCATGAACACTGAAGCTTTCTTT. Protein: CASSFYSGGSPMNTEAFF.

This clone has just one count. The V gene is TRBV11-2, the J gene TRBJ1-2; D is undetermined. This CDR3 region has 16 residues. Germline loops: CDR1 SGHAT, CDR2 FQNNGV. The V end was cut by 4 bases, the J end by 1 base, with 16 bases between. The CDR3 sequence: CASSSDPGVDNYGYTF. The CDR3, as DNA: TGTGCCAGCAGCTCTGACCCTGGGGTTGATAACTATGGCTACACCTTC.

The chain joins TRBV5-1 to TRBJ1-1, with unresolved D. Germline V CDR1 and CDR2: SGHRS, YFSETQ. This CDR3 has 15 amino acids. V lost 2 bases, J lost 0 bases, and 11 bases lay in between. CDR3 loop: CASSFLGGVNTEAFF. As DNA, the CDR3 is TGCGCCAGCAGCTTCCTCGGTGGGGTGAACACTGAAGCTTTCTTT.

The rearrangement links TRBV18 to TRBJ2-7; D is undetermined. Trimming cost V 5 bases and J 2 bases, with 7 bases left between them. The CDR3 has 12 amino acids. Germline CDR1 is KGHSH and CDR2 is LQKENI. The CDR3 spells CASSEPPYEQYF. The CDR3 DNA sequence: TGTGCCAGCTCAGAACCACCCTACGAGCAGTACTTC.

This chain joins TRBV11-2 and TRBJ2-4, with TRBD2 identical over 9 bases. The CDR3 consists of 14 residues. V lost 3 bases, J lost 4 bases, and 1 base stayed unmatched. The germline gives CDR1 SGHAT, CDR2 FQNNGV. The CDR3 region has the DNA TGTGCCAGCAGCTTCGCGGGGGGGAAAAACATTCAGTACTTC. Protein: CASSFAGGKNIQYF.

The gene calls are TRBV6-6 and TRBJ1-1; TRBD1 agrees at 7 bases. From germline, CDR1 is MNHNY and CDR2 SVGAGI (reference sequence). V gave up 4 bases and J gave up 7 bases; unmatched junction bases: 9. The CDR3 covers 14 residues. The chain's CDR3 is CASSFGQGVGEAFF. CDR3 bases: TGTGCCAGCAGTTTCGGGCAGGGGGTCGGTGAAGCTTTCTTT.

This clone was recorded only once. The V call is TRBV5-1, the J call TRBJ2-5; D is uncertain. The CDR3 runs to 14 residues. Deletions cut 4 bases from V and 3 bases from J, with 13 bases between. The germline V gene encodes CDR1 SGHRS and CDR2 YFSETQ. The CDR3 bases are TGCGCCAGCAGCCGTACGACATCGAAAGAGACCCAGTACTTC. The encoded protein is CASSRTTSKETQYF.

Of note for this clone: The junction does not match germline at one end; this may be a read error. This specimen includes other DNA sequences encoding the same CDR3. The chain links TRBV18 to TRBJ1-2, with 12 positions matching TRBD1. This CDR3 is 17 amino acids long. Germline V gene sequence: CDR1 KGHSH, CDR2 LQKENI. DNA for the CDR3: TGTGCCAGTTCACCATCTACGGGACAGGGGGCGAACTATGGCTACACCTTC. It yields the protein CASSPSTGQGANYGYTF.

This clone was picked up a small number of times. The chain recombines TRBV18 with TRBJ1-5; TRBD1 aligns across 7 bases. J lost 3 bases, V lost 5 bases, and 10 bases had no gene match. Germline loops: CDR1 KGHSH, CDR2 LQKENI. The CDR3 has 16 amino acids. The CDR3 DNA is TGTGCCAGCTCATCGACAGGGCCAGGGTCCAATCAGCCCCAGCATTTT. Its protein is CASSSTGPGSNQPQHF.

The chain carries TRBV6-5 and TRBJ1-5; TRBD1 might be the D (6 bases). This CDR3 spans 15 amino acids. CDR1 is MNHEY and CDR2 is SVGAGI in the germline V gene. V was cut by 5 bases and J by 0 bases, with 11 bases left in between. CDR3 sequence (DNA): TGTGCCAGCAGTCCTCAAGGGGGTAGCAATCAGCCCCAGCATTTT. This codes for CASSPQGGSNQPQHF.

CDR3 sequence reads: CASSAEDAETQYF. The CDR3 bases are TGTGCCAGCAGTGCGGAAGATGCAGAGACCCAGTACTTC. V gene TRBV2 combines with J gene TRBJ2-5; D remains ambiguous. Per the germline V gene, CDR1 is SNHLY and CDR2 is FYNNEI. V gave up 4 bases and J gave up 4 bases, with 10 bases separating them. This CDR3 region has 13 residues.

The rearrangement joins TRBV18 to TRBJ1-1; D unclear. CDR1 is KGHSH and CDR2 is LQKENI in the germline V gene. Trimming took off 0 bases at V and 3 bases at J, with 11 bases between the two ends. The CDR3 sequence is 15 residues long. The CDR3: CASSPPDGRDTEAFF. The CDR3 DNA sequence: TGTGCCAGCTCACCACCCGACGGGCGGGACACTGAAGCTTTCTTT.

CDR3 in amino acids: CASSVNGESNYGYTF. In DNA form, the CDR3 reads TGTGCCAGCAGCGTAAATGGGGAGTCCAACTATGGCTACACCTTC. J is TRBJ1-2 and V is TRBV9; D unresolved. Germline V gene data show CDR1 as SGDLS and CDR2 as YYNGEE. V was trimmed by 1 base and J by 2 bases, leaving 12 bases between them. This CDR3 comprises 15 residues.

The gene calls are TRBV7-9 and TRBJ1-2; a possible D gene is TRBD1 (6 bases). The CDR3 is 13 residues long. In germline, CDR1 is SEHNR, CDR2 FQNEAQ (reference sequence). The ends were cut back, 8 bases at V and 8 bases at J, with 18 bases in the middle. The CDR3 spells CASRGQGLGGYTF. As DNA, the CDR3 is TGTGCCAGCCGGGGTCAGGGGTTAGGGGGCTACACCTTC.

V and J are TRBV5-4 and TRBJ2-3; 8 positions agree with TRBD2. CDR3 length: 19 amino acids. J gave up 2 bases and V 2 bases, and 16 bases lay outside the gene matches. The V gene's germline CDR1 is SGHNT and CDR2 YYREEE (reference sequence). The CDR3: CASSFGAGGRYRNTDTQYF. The CDR3 DNA sequence: TGTGCCAGCAGCTTCGGGGCGGGGGGCCGCTACAGAAACACAGATACGCAGTATTTT.